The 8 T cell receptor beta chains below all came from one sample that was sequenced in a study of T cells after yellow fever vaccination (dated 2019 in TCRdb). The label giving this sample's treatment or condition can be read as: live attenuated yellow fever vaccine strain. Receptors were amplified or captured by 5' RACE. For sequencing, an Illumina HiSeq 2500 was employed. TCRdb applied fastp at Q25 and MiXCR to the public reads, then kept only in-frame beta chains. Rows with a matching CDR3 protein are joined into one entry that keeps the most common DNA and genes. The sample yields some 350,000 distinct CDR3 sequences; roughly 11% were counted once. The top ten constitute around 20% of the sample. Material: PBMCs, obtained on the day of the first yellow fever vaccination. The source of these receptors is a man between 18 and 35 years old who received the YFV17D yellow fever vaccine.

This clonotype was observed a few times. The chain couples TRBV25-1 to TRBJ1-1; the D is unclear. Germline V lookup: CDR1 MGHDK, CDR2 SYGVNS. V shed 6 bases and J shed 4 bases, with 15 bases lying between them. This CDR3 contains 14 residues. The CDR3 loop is CASSREAPSTEAFF. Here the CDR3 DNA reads TGTGCCAGCAGCCGAGAGGCCCCGAGCACTGAAGCTTTCTTT.

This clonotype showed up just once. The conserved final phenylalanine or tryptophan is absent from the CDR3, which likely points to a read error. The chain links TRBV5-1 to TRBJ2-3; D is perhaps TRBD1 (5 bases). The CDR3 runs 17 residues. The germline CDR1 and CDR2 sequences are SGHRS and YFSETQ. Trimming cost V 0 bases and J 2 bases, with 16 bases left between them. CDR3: CASSLGKGVKHTDTQYS. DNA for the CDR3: TGCGCCAGCAGCTTGGGGAAAGGGGTTAAACACACAGATACGCAGTATTCT.

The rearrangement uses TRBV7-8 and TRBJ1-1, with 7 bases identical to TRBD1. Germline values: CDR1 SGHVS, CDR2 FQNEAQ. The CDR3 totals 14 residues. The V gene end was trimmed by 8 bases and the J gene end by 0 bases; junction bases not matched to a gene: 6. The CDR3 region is CASEQGWMNTEAFF. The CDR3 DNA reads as TGTGCCAGCGAACAGGGGTGGATGAACACTGAAGCTTTCTTT.

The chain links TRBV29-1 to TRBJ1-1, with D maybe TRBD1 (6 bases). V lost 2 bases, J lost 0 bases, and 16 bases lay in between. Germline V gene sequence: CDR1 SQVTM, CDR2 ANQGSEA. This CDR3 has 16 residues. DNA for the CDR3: TGCAGCGTTGAAAGGGGGTGGGGACGTATGAACACTGAAGCTTTCTTT. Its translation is CSVERGWGRMNTEAFF.

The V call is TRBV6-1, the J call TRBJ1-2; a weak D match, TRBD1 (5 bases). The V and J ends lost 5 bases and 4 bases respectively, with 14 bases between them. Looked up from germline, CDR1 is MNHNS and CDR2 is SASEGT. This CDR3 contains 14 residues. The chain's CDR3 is CASSRRGRIYGYTF. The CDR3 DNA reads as TGTGCCAGCAGTCGCCGGGGACGGATCTATGGCTACACCTTC.

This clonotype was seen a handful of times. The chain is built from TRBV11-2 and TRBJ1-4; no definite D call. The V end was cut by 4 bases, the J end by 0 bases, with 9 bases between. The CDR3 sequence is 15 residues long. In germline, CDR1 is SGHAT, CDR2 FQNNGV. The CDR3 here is CASSSWGSTNEKLFF. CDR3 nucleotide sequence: TGTGCCAGCAGCTCATGGGGATCAACTAATGAAAAACTGTTTTTT.

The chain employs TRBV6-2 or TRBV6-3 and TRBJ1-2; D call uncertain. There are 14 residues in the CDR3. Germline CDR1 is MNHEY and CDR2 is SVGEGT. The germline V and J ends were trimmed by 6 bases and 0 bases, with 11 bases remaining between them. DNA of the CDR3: TGTGCCAGCAGCCCCAGGTTGGCTAACTATGGCTACACCTTC. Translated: CASSPRLANYGYTF.

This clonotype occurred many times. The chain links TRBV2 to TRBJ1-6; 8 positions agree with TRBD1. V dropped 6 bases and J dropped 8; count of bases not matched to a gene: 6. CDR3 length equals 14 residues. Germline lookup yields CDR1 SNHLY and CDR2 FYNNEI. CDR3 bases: TGTGCCAGCAGCTTGACAGGGGTTGATTCACCCCTCCACTTT. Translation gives CASSLTGVDSPLHF.